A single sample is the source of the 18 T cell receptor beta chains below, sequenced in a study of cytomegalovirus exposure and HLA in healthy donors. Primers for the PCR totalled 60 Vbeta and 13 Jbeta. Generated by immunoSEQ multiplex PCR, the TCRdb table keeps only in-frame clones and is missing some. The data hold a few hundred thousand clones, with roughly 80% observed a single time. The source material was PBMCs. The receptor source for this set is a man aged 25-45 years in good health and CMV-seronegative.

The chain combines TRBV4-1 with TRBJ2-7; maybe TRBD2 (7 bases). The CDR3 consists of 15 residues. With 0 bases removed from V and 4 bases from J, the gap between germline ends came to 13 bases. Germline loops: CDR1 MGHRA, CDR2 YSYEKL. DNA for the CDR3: TGCGCCAGCAGCCAAGAAAGCGGGGACACTTACGAGCAGTACTTC. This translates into CASSQESGDTYEQYF.

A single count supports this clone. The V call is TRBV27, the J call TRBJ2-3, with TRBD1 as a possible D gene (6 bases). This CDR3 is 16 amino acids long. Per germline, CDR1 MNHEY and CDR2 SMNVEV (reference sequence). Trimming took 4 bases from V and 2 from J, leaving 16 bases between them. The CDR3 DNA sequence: TGTGCCAGCAGTTCTAAGGACAGCAACCCCACAGATACGCAGTATTTT. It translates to CASSSKDSNPTDTQYF.

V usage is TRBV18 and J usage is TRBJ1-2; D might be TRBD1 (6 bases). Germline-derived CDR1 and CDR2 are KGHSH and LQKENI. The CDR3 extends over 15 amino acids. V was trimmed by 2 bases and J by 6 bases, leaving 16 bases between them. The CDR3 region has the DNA TGTGCCAGCTCACCAACTGGGCTGGGACAAAATGGCTACACCTTC. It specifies CASSPTGLGQNGYTF. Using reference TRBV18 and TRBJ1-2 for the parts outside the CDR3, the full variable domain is NAGVMQNPRHLVRRRGQEARLRCSPMKGHSHVYWYRQLPEEGLKFMVYLQKENIIDESGMPKERFSAEFPKEGPSILRIQQVVRGDSAAYFCASSPTGLGQNGYTFGSGTRLTVV.

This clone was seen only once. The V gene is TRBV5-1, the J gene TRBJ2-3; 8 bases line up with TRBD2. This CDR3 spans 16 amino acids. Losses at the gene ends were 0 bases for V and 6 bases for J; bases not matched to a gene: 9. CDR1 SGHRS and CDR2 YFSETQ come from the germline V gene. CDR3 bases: TGCGCCAGCAGCTTGGCGGTAGCGGGGACTGGGGATACGCAGTATTTT. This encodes CASSLAVAGTGDTQYF. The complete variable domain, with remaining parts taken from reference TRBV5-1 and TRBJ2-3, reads KAGVTQTPRYLIKTRGQQVTLSCSPISGHRSVSWYQQTPGQGLQFLFEYFSETQRNKGNFPGRFSGRQFSNSRSEMNVSTLELGDSALYLCASSLAVAGTGDTQYFGPGTRLTVL.

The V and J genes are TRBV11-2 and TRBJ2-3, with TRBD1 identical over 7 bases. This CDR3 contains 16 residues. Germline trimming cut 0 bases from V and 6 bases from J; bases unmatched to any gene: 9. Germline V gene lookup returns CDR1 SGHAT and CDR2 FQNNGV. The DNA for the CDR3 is TGTGCCAGCAGCTTAGAAAGGGGGCCGTCAGCCGATACGCAGTATTTT. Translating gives CASSLERGPSADTQYF.

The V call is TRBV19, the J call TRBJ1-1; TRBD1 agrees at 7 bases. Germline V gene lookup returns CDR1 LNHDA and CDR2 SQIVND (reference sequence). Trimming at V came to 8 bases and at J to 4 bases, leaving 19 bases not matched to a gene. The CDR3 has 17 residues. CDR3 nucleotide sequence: TGTGCCAGTCGCCATCTGAGAGGGGGCGGGTCGAGCACTGAAGCTTTCTTT. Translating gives CASRHLRGGGSSTEAFF.

The CDR3 here is CASSVWGGPPGTGELFF. The CDR3 bases are TGTGCCAGCAGCGTTTGGGGGGGGCCACCGGGGACCGGGGAGCTGTTTTTT. V is TRBV7-9 and J is TRBJ2-2; tentative D call: TRBD2 (7 bases). The CDR3 is 17 amino acids. CDR1 is SEHNR and CDR2 is FQNEAQ in the germline V gene (reference sequence). V lost 5 bases and J 5 bases, leaving 21 bases between the germline ends.

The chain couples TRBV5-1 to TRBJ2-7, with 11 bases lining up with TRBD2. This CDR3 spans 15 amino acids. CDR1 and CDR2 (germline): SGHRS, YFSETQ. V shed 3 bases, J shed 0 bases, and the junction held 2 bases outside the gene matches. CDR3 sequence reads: CASSSSGGNSYEQYF. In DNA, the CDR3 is TGCGCCAGCAGCTCTAGCGGGGGGAACTCCTACGAGCAGTACTTC.

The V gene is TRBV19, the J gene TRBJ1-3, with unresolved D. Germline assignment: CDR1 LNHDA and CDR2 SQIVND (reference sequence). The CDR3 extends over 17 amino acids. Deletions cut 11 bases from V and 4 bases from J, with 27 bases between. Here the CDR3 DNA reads TGTGCCGTAAGCCGAGCAAGAGCAAGTAGAGGAGGAAACACCATATATTTT. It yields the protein CAVSRARASRGGNTIYF. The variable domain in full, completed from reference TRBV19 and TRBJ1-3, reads DGGITQSPKYLFRKEGQNVTLSCEQNLNHDAMYWYRQDPGQGLRLIYYSQIVNDFQKGDIAEGYSVSREKKESFPLTVTSAQKNPTAFYLCAVSRARASRGGNTIYFGEGSWLTVV.

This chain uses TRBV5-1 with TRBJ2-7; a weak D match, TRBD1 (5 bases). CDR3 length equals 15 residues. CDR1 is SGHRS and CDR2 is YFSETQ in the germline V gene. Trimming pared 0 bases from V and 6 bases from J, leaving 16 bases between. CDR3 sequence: CASSLEPRASSEQYF. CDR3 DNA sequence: TGCGCCAGCAGCTTGGAACCCAGGGCTTCATCCGAGCAGTACTTC.

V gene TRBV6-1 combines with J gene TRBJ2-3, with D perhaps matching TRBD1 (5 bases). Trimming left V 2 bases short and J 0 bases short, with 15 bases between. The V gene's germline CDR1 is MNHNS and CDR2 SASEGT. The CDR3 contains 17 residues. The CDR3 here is CASSEPYGQASTDTQYF. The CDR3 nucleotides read TGTGCCAGCAGTGAACCCTACGGACAAGCTAGCACAGATACGCAGTATTTT.

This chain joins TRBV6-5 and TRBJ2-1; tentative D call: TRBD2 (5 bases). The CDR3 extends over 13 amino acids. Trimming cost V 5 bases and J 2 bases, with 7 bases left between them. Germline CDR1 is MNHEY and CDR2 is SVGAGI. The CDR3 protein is CASSSGTYNEQFF. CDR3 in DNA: TGTGCCAGCAGTAGCGGCACCTACAATGAGCAGTTCTTC.

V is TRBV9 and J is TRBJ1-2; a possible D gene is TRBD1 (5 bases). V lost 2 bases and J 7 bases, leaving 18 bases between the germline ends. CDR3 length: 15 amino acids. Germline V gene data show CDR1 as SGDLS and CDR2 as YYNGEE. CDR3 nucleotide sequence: TGTGCCAGCAGCGTTGGAGGTGGCGGCGGGACTGGCTACACCTTC. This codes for CASSVGGGGGTGYTF.

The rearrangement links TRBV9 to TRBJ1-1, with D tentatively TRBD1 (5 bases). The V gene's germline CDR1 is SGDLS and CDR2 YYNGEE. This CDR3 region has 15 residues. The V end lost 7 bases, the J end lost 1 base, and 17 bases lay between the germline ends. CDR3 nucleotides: TGTGCCAGCGGTCCACCTGCGGGACCGAACACTGAAGCTTTCTTT. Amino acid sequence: CASGPPAGPNTEAFF.

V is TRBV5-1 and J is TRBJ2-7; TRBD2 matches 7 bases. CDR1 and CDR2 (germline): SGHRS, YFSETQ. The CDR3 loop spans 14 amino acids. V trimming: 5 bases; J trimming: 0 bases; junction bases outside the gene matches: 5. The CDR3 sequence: CASSRRGDSYEQYF. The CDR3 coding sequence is TGCGCCAGCAGTCGCCGGGGGGACTCCTACGAGCAGTACTTC.

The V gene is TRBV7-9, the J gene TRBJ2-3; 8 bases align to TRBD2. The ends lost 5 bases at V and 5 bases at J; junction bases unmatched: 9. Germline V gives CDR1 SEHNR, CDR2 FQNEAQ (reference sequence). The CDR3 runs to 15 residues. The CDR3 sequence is CASSPGGGPVDTQYF. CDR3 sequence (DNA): TGTGCCAGCAGCCCCGGGGGGGGCCCAGTAGATACGCAGTATTTT. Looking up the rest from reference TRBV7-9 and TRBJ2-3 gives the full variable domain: DTGVSQNPRHKITKRGQNVTFRCDPISEHNRLYWYRQTLGQGPEFLTYFQNEAQLEKSRLLSDRFSAERPKGSFSTLEIQRTEQGDSAMYLCASSPGGGPVDTQYFGPGTRLTVL.

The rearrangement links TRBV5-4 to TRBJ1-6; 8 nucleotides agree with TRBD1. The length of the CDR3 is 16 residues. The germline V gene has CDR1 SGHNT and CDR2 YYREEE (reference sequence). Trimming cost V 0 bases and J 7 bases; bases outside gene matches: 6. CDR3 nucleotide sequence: TGTGCCAGCAGCTTGGGAGGGGGACAGGCCAATTCACCCCTCCACTTT. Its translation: CASSLGGGQANSPLHF.

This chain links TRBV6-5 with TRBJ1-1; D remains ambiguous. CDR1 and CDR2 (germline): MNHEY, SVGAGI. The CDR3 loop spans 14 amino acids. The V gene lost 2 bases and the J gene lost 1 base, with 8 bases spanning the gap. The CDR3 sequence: CASSYNSGNTEAFF. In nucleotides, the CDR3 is TGTGCCAGCAGTTACAATTCAGGGAACACTGAAGCTTTCTTT.